The TCR beta chain described here comes from a study of T-cell reconstitution after alpha-beta-depleted transplantation in children. Using unique molecular identifiers, the investigators prepared the TCRbeta library. TCRdb re-called the PCR reads through MiXCR, storing one row per CDR3 protein. The table lists a few hundred thousand distinct CDR3 sequences, approximately 16% of them singletons. This clonotype was observed a few times. The CDR3 totals 20 residues. V dropped 0 bases and J dropped 4; count of bases not matched to a gene: 17. CDR1 is SGHNT and CDR2 is YYREEE in the germline V gene (reference sequence).

The genes are TRBV5-4 and TRBJ2-2; 8 nucleotides match TRBD2. This TCR was sampled from a human donor who donated a stem cell graft to a child with acute lymphoblastic leukemia. Here the sequenced sample was PBMCs from the stem cell graft donor, taken from the stem cell graft. The DNA for the CDR3 is TGTGCCAGCAGCTTGGCCTGGACGGGAGGGCCATTTCGGTCCACCGGGGAGCTGTTTTTT. Translating it yields CASSLAWTGGPFRSTGELFF.